The 12 T cell receptor beta chains below come from one sample, sequenced in a study of blood T cell repertoires in COVID-19. Assay: immunoSEQ multiplex PCR; the TCRdb copy retains only in-frame clones and omits some. The top ten clones hold about 4.2% of a sample with around 270,000 clones, more than 85% of them seen once. Sequenced sample: peripheral blood. These receptors all stem from a man in his forties or fifties with acute or convalescent COVID-19.

The table lists this clone with a count of one. The chain uses TRBV18 and TRBJ1-2; 10 nucleotides match TRBD1. The length of the CDR3 is 15 residues. CDR1 is KGHSH, CDR2 LQKENI, per germline. The V segment lost 2 bases and the J segment 4 bases; nucleotides outside the gene matches: 4. The CDR3 bases are TGTGCCAGCTCACCAGGGACAGGGGCTGCCTATGGCTACACCTTC. This gives the protein CASSPGTGAAYGYTF.

The CDR3 loop reads CASSSRSSYEQYF. In DNA form, the CDR3 reads TGTGCCAGCAGCTCACGGTCATCCTACGAGCAGTACTTC. This chain connects TRBV7-9 to TRBJ2-7; D call uncertain. The CDR3 spans 13 residues. Germline V gene sequence: CDR1 SEHNR, CDR2 FQNEAQ (reference sequence). V dropped 4 bases and J dropped 1 base, with 8 bases sitting between them.

The chain employs TRBV20-1 and TRBJ1-1, with TRBD1 identical over 7 bases. Germline trimming cut 2 bases from V and 11 bases from J; bases unmatched to any gene: 5. CDR3 length: 11 amino acids. Germline V gives CDR1 DFQATT, CDR2 SNEGSKA (reference sequence). DNA of the CDR3: TGCAGTGCTAGAAAACAGGGGAAGGCTTTCTTT. This encodes CSARKQGKAFF.

V gene TRBV10-3 combines with J gene TRBJ2-2; TRBD1 matches at 7 bases. After removal of 2 bases from V and 1 base from J, the junction contained 4 bases not matched to a gene. The CDR3 sequence is 16 residues long. The germline CDR1 and CDR2 sequences are ENHRY and SYGVKD. The CDR3 DNA reads as TGTGCCATCAGTGAGATAGGGGGCCTGAACACCGGGGAGCTGTTTTTT. This sequence encodes CAISEIGGLNTGELFF.

This clone was detected only once. The gene calls are TRBV5-1 and TRBJ2-2; D is uncertain. Per germline, CDR1 SGHRS and CDR2 YFSETQ. The V end lost 0 bases, the J end lost 0 bases, and 15 bases lay between the germline ends. CDR3 size: 18 residues. The CDR3 here is CASSLGRANRANTGELFF. For the CDR3, the DNA is TGCGCCAGCAGCTTGGGGAGAGCCAACCGAGCGAACACCGGGGAGCTGTTTTTT.

This chain links TRBV6-5 with TRBJ1-4; 9 nucleotides align to TRBD1. The V and J ends lost 8 bases and 7 bases, in that order; junction bases with no gene match: 5. The V gene's germline CDR1 is MNHEY and CDR2 SVGAGI. CDR3 length equals 13 residues. Here the CDR3 reads CASGGQGSEKLFF. The CDR3 DNA is TGTGCCAGCGGGGGACAGGGCTCTGAAAAACTGTTTTTT.

This clone was seen only once. The V call is TRBV4-1, the J call TRBJ1-5; D is ambiguous. Deletions cut 0 bases from V and 1 base from J, with 4 bases between. From germline, CDR1 is MGHRA and CDR2 YSYEKL. The CDR3 runs 14 residues. CDR3 DNA: TGCGCCAGCAGCCAAGATCCAAGCAATCAGCCCCAGCATTTT. Amino acid sequence: CASSQDPSNQPQHF.

The chain is built from TRBV2 and TRBJ2-2, with 8 bases aligning to TRBD1. The trim removed 6 bases at V and 5 bases at J, leaving 17 bases unmatched. In germline, CDR1 is SNHLY, CDR2 FYNNEI. This CDR3 is 18 amino acids long. The CDR3 reads CASRDSGWTGIRTGELFF. DNA for the CDR3: TGTGCCAGCAGAGACTCCGGTTGGACAGGGATACGAACCGGGGAGCTGTTTTTT.

This clone has a single count. V usage is TRBV14 and J usage is TRBJ2-7; D might be TRBD1 (5 bases). CDR1 is SGHDN and CDR2 is FVKESK in the germline V gene. V shed 3 bases and J shed 6 bases, with 9 bases lying between them. The CDR3 length is 12 residues. In DNA, the CDR3 is TGTGCCAGCAGCCAGGGGCGTCGCGAGCAGTACTTC. Protein: CASSQGRREQYF.

V is TRBV6-5 and J is TRBJ1-5; D may be TRBD1 (6 bases). Germline CDR1 MNHEY, CDR2 SVGAGI. The CDR3 is made up of 15 amino acids. V lost 7 bases and J lost 7, with 20 bases in between. CDR3 sequence (DNA): TGTGCCAGCACCCTAGGGGGTCCAGGGGAACAGCCCCAGCATTTT. Its protein product is CASTLGGPGEQPQHF.

The chain is built from TRBV10-1 and TRBJ1-2; 8 nucleotides agree with TRBD1. CDR1 is WNHNN, CDR2 SYGVQD, per germline (reference sequence). The CDR3 sequence is 13 residues long. Germline trimming cut 6 bases from V and 6 bases from J; bases unmatched to any gene: 6. CDR3 DNA sequence: TGCGCCAGCAGGACCGGACAGGGTGATGGCTACACCTTC. Protein: CASRTGQGDGYTF.

J is TRBJ1-1 and V is TRBV6-5; no clear D gene. Trimming removed 6 bases at V and 0 bases at J, with 8 bases between. Germline V lookup: CDR1 MNHEY, CDR2 SVGAGI. The CDR3 sequence is 13 residues long. This chain's CDR3 is CASSPHMNTEAFF. Written as DNA, the CDR3 is TGTGCCAGCAGCCCACATATGAACACTGAAGCTTTCTTT.